The 18 T cell receptor beta chains in this list originate from one sample, sequenced in a study of blood T cell repertoires in COVID-19. Assay used: immunoSEQ multiplex PCR; TCRdb lists only in-frame clones, some missing. The sample has fewer than 250,000 clones; 85% to 90% are singletons. The sample was PBMCs or T cells enriched from blood (not recorded which). The receptors here all came from a man aged 25-45 years who had been exposed to COVID-19.

The genes are TRBV5-6 and TRBJ1-2; D ambiguous. Trimming took off 1 base at V and 2 bases at J, with 12 bases between the two ends. CDR1 is SGHDT, CDR2 YYEEEE, per germline. The CDR3 is 15 residues long. The CDR3 protein is CASSLTRGRNYGYTF. CDR3 sequence (DNA): TGTGCCAGCAGCTTGACTAGAGGCAGAAACTATGGCTACACCTTC.

The CDR3 DNA reads TGTGCCAGCAGTTTCTCCATCGCAGCGATCGGAGGCTACACCTTC. Encoded protein: CASSFSIAAIGGYTF. V is TRBV27 and J is TRBJ1-2; D not resolved. Trimming took off 3 bases at V and 8 bases at J, with 19 bases between the two ends. CDR3 length: 15 residues. CDR1 MNHEY and CDR2 SMNVEV come from the germline V gene (reference sequence).

The V and J genes are TRBV5-5 and TRBJ2-5, with TRBD1 matching 7 bases. The germline CDR1 and CDR2 sequences are SGHKS and YYEKEE (reference sequence). CDR3 length: 15 residues. The V segment lost 1 base and the J segment 5 bases; nucleotides outside the gene matches: 8. For the CDR3, the DNA is TGTGCCAGCAGCTTGCAGGGACAGAAGGTCGAGACCCAGTACTTC. Protein: CASSLQGQKVETQYF.

The V and J genes are TRBV5-4 and TRBJ2-2, with 8 bases aligning to TRBD2. CDR3 length: 15 residues. CDR1 and CDR2 (germline): SGHNT, YYREEE (reference sequence). J gave up 0 bases and V 3 bases, and 1 base lay outside the gene matches. The CDR3 sequence is CASSSGGANTGELFF. CDR3 DNA: TGTGCCAGCAGCTCCGGGGGGGCGAACACCGGGGAGCTGTTTTTT. Together with reference TRBV5-4 and TRBJ2-2, the CDR3 gives the full variable domain: ETGVTQSPTHLIKTRGQQVTLRCSSQSGHNTVSWYQQALGQGPQFIFQYYREEENGRGNFPPRFSGLQFPNYSSELNVNALELDDSALYLCASSSGGANTGELFFGEGSRLTVL.

The chain carries TRBV30 and TRBJ2-7, with TRBD1 matching 10 bases. CDR1 is GTSNPN, CDR2 SVGIG, per germline (reference sequence). With V trimmed by 5 bases and J by 7 bases, 11 bases remained unmatched. This CDR3 contains 14 residues. CDR3 region: CAWSSGTGAGEQYF. The CDR3 DNA follows: TGTGCCTGGTCGTCCGGGACAGGGGCGGGTGAGCAGTACTTC.

The chain is built from TRBV6-4 and TRBJ2-1, with TRBD2 identical over 15 bases. V was clipped by 5 bases and J by 6 bases; unmatched bases: 2. The CDR3 has 15 amino acids. Germline lookup yields CDR1 MRHNA and CDR2 SNTAGT. CDR3 coding DNA: TGTGCCAGCAGTAGGACTAGCGGGGGGGCCAATGAGCAGTTCTTC. Residues: CASSRTSGGANEQFF.

V is TRBV5-5 and J is TRBJ2-1; 7 positions match TRBD1. Germline V CDR1 and CDR2: SGHKS, YYEKEE (reference sequence). V lost 4 bases and J lost 4; bases outside the gene matches: 5. This CDR3 contains 14 residues. The CDR3 coding sequence is TGTGCCAGCAGCCTCGGGACAGTTTACAATGAGCAGTTCTTC. Translated: CASSLGTVYNEQFF. Filled out from reference TRBV5-5 and TRBJ2-1, the complete variable domain reads DAGVTQSPTHLIKTRGQQVTLRCSPISGHKSVSWYQQVLGQGPQFIFQYYEKEERGRGNFPDRFSARQFPNYSSELNVNALLLGDSALYLCASSLGTVYNEQFFGPGTRLTVL.

The V gene is TRBV6-6, the J gene TRBJ2-5, with D uncertain. Germline-derived CDR1 and CDR2 are MNHNY and SVGAGI (reference sequence). The CDR3 covers 12 residues. The V and J ends lost 3 bases and 4 bases respectively, with 6 bases between them. The CDR3 region has the DNA TGTGCCAGCAGTTATTATCGAGAGACCCAGTACTTC. Its translation: CASSYYRETQYF.

This clone was counted once. The rearrangement joins TRBV11-3 to TRBJ1-1; no definite D call. V lost 2 bases and J 9 bases, leaving 10 bases between the germline ends. This CDR3 is 12 amino acids long. Germline V gene data show CDR1 as SGHNT and CDR2 as YENEEA. As DNA, the CDR3 is TGTGCCAGCAGCTTAAAACCCGGGAAAGCTTTCTTT. Its protein product is CASSLKPGKAFF. Combining the CDR3 with reference TRBV11-3 and TRBJ1-1 gives the whole variable domain EAGVVQSPRYKIIEKKQPVAFWCNPISGHNTLYWYLQNLGQGPELLIRYENEEAVDDSQLPKDRFSAERLKGVDSTLKIQPAELGDSAVYLCASSLKPGKAFFGQGTRLTVV.

The chain employs TRBV5-1 and TRBJ2-1; D is perhaps TRBD1 (8 bases). V lost 2 bases, J lost 5 bases, and 14 bases lay in between. The CDR3 extends over 15 amino acids. Germline V gene data show CDR1 as SGHRS and CDR2 as YFSETQ. The CDR3 sequence: CASSLRTGRDNEQFF. The CDR3 DNA is TGCGCCAGCAGCTTACGGACAGGGAGGGACAATGAGCAGTTCTTC.

The chain couples TRBV18 to TRBJ1-3, with 7 positions matching TRBD1. V was clipped by 6 bases and J by 3 bases; unmatched bases: 11. Germline CDR1 is KGHSH and CDR2 is LQKENI. The CDR3 extends over 16 amino acids. CDR3 in DNA: TGTGCCAGCTCGCCCCGGGAGGGGGCTGGTGGAAACACCATATATTTT. Residues: CASSPREGAGGNTIYF.

V usage is TRBV6-4 and J usage is TRBJ2-3; tentatively, D is TRBD2 (5 bases). Trimming cost V 0 bases and J 1 base, with 8 bases left between them. CDR3 length equals 15 residues. Per the germline V gene, CDR1 is MRHNA and CDR2 is SNTAGT. CDR3: CASSDSVGGTDTQYF. The CDR3 region has the DNA TGTGCCAGCAGTGACTCAGTCGGGGGCACAGATACGCAGTATTTT.

The V gene is TRBV6-5, the J gene TRBJ2-3, with D unclear. The germline gives CDR1 MNHEY, CDR2 SVGAGI. Trimming took 4 bases from V and 8 from J, leaving 7 bases between them. The CDR3 is made up of 11 amino acids. CDR3 nucleotide sequence: TGTGCCAGCAGTTCTTTCGGTACGCAGTATTTT. As protein: CASSSFGTQYF.

This clone was detected only once. The chain carries TRBV5-4 and TRBJ2-5; D may be TRBD2 (5 bases). The CDR3 is 15 residues long. Germline lookup yields CDR1 SGHNT and CDR2 YYREEE (reference sequence). The germline V and J ends were trimmed by 4 bases and 5 bases, with 18 bases remaining between them. The CDR3 region is CASSVEQAARETQYF. The CDR3 coding sequence is TGTGCCAGCAGCGTGGAGCAAGCGGCCAGGGAGACCCAGTACTTC.

The J gene is TRBJ1-6, the V gene TRBV5-8, with 9 bases matching TRBD1. This CDR3 is built from 15 residues. CDR1 is SGHTS, CDR2 YDEGEE, per germline. V lost 4 bases and J lost 5; bases outside the gene matches: 4. CDR3: CASSVRDRDNSPLHF. The CDR3 DNA reads as TGTGCCAGCAGCGTCCGGGACAGGGATAATTCACCCCTCCACTTT. The full variable domain, its missing parts supplied by reference TRBV5-8 and TRBJ1-6, is EAGVTQSPTHLIKTRGQQATLRCSPISGHTSVYWYQQALGLGLQFLLWYDEGEERNRGNFPPRFSGRQFPNYSSELNVNALELEDSALYLCASSVRDRDNSPLHFGNGTRLTVT.

This clone turned up a few times. V and J are TRBV6-2 or TRBV6-3 and TRBJ1-1; TRBD1 might be the D (5 bases). This CDR3 region has 13 residues. Trimming removed 5 bases from V and 1 base from J, with 8 bases in between. Germline values: CDR1 MNHEY, CDR2 SVGEGT. Written as DNA, the CDR3 is TGTGCCAGCAGTGCGACAGAGAACACTGAAGCTTTCTTT. It encodes CASSATENTEAFF.

The chain joins TRBV6-5 to TRBJ1-6, with TRBD1 identical over 8 bases. V shed 7 bases and J 7 bases; nucleotides not matched to a gene: 9. Germline V gene lookup returns CDR1 MNHEY and CDR2 SVGAGI. This CDR3 comprises 15 residues. CDR3 amino acids: CASTLTGGQNSPLHF. The CDR3 DNA is TGTGCCAGCACCTTAACAGGGGGTCAGAATTCACCCCTCCACTTT.

CDR3: CSASRLDTEAFF. The CDR3 region has the DNA TGCAGTGCTAGTCGACTTGACACTGAAGCTTTCTTT. This chain uses TRBV20-1 with TRBJ1-1; D call uncertain. The CDR3 consists of 12 residues. Trimming removed 3 bases from V and 3 bases from J, with 8 bases in between. Germline loops: CDR1 DFQATT, CDR2 SNEGSKA (reference sequence).